Listed below are T cell receptor beta chains from one sample, sequenced in a study of blood T cell repertoires in COVID-19. Clones were read by immunoSEQ multiplex PCR, and TCRdb kept only the in-frame ones, dropping some. This sample yields 95,000 to 150,000 clones, of which approximately 85% are seen a single time; 9.5% to 13% belongs to the top ten. The sequencing sample was made of peripheral blood. Receptors originate from an elderly man with acute or convalescent COVID-19. CDR3s include the opening cysteine and the closing phenylalanine or tryptophan. D genes are given only for firm matches. Part of the rows lack a size; the others show once, few, many or a class for expanded clones.

size	V	J	D	CDR3	DNA
NA	TRBV5-1	TRBJ2-3	TRBD2	CASSSLAGGGTDTQYF	TGCGCCAGCAGCTCCTTAGCGGGGGGCGGCACAGATACGCAGTATTTT
NA	TRBV7-2	TRBJ2-7	NA	CASSLAPAYSSYEQYF	TGTGCCAGCAGCTTAGCGCCAGCTTACAGCTCCTACGAGCAGTACTTC
NA	TRBV7-3	TRBJ1-2	TRBD1	CASSPGQGSFGYTF	TGTGCCAGCAGCCCCGGACAGGGGAGCTTTGGCTACACCTTC
NA	TRBV19	TRBJ1-6	NA	CASTQSNNSPLHF	TGTGCCAGTACCCAGTCCAATAATTCACCCCTCCACTTT
NA	TRBV28	TRBJ1-2	TRBD1	CASSLQRQGAGGYTF	TGTGCCAGCAGTCTACAACGACAGGGGGCGGGTGGCTACACCTTC
NA	TRBV6-5	TRBJ2-1	TRBD1	CASSYLGQGTDEQFF	TGTGCCAGCAGTTACCTGGGACAGGGGACCGATGAGCAGTTCTTC
NA	TRBV27	TRBJ2-1	TRBD2	CASRGLAGGNEQFF	TGTGCCAGCAGGGGACTAGCGGGAGGAAATGAGCAGTTCTTC
NA	TRBV5-1	TRBJ1-1	NA	CASSWGGSAEAFF	TGCGCCAGCAGCTGGGGGGGATCGGCTGAAGCTTTCTTT
NA	TRBV5-1	TRBJ1-2	TRBD1	CASTGQGADGYTF	TGCGCCAGCACGGGGCAGGGGGCGGATGGCTACACCTTC
NA	TRBV30	TRBJ1-2	TRBD1	CAWSRRGRKFNYGYTF	TGTGCCTGGAGTAGGAGGGGGCGAAAATTTAACTATGGCTACACCTTC
NA	TRBV28	TRBJ1-2	NA	CASSLYSAGGYGYTF	TGTGCCAGCAGTTTATATTCCGCGGGCGGCTATGGCTACACCTTC
few	TRBV15	TRBJ2-5	NA	CATKYRNQETQYF	TGTGCCACCAAGTACAGGAACCAAGAGACCCAGTACTTC
NA	TRBV11-1	TRBJ2-7	NA	CASSPSRGFSYEQYF	TGTGCCAGCAGCCCTTCCAGGGGTTTCTCCTACGAGCAGTACTTC
NA	TRBV15	TRBJ2-7	NA	CATSPGWAGNGYEQYF	TGTGCCACCAGCCCAGGTTGGGCAGGGAACGGGTACGAGCAGTACTTC
NA	TRBV5-1	TRBJ1-1	TRBD1	CASSSGTGNTEAFF	TGCGCCAGCAGCTCGGGGACAGGAAACACTGAAGCTTTCTTT
NA	TRBV28	TRBJ1-2	TRBD1	CASRAGTGLRLYGYTF	TGTGCCAGCAGGGCCGGGACAGGGCTTCGTCTTTATGGCTACACCTTC
few	TRBV5-1	TRBJ2-2	TRBD1	CASSFTGVGTGELFF	TGCGCCAGCAGCTTTACAGGGGTGGGCACCGGGGAGCTGTTTTTT
NA	TRBV3-1/TRBV3-2	TRBJ2-2	TRBD2	CASSPTSPGELFF	TGTGCCAGCAGCCCGACTAGCCCCGGGGAGCTGTTTTTT
NA	TRBV10-3	TRBJ2-3	TRBD2	CAIRLTSGTDTQYF	TGTGCCATCAGATTGACTAGCGGCACAGATACGCAGTATTTT
NA	TRBV5-1	TRBJ2-5	TRBD1	CASSSLQGQSETQYF	TGCGCCAGTTCATCCCTACAGGGGCAATCAGAGACCCAGTACTTC
once	TRBV3-1/TRBV3-2	TRBJ1-5	TRBD1	CASSPTGQGSQPQHF	TGTGCCAGCAGCCCCACGGGACAGGGAAGTCAGCCCCAGCATTTT
NA	TRBV6-2/TRBV6-3	TRBJ2-1	TRBD2	CASSYKTSYEQFF	TGTGCCAGCAGTTACAAGACTAGCTATGAGCAGTTCTTC
NA	TRBV3-1/TRBV3-2	TRBJ1-2	NA	CASSEADYGYTF	TGTGCCAGCAGCGAGGCGGATTATGGCTACACCTTC
NA	TRBV7-7	TRBJ2-3	NA	CASSLGQITDTQYF	TGTGCTAGCAGCTTGGGGCAGATCACAGATACGCAGTATTTT
few	TRBV7-9	TRBJ2-3	TRBD2	CASSLPQLALSTDTQYF	TGTGCCAGCAGCCTCCCCCAACTAGCGCTTAGCACAGATACGCAGTATTTT
few	TRBV11-2	TRBJ1-4	NA	CASSRRGGEEKLFF	TGTGCCAGCAGCCGTCGGGGGGGCGAGGAAAAACTGTTTTTT
NA	TRBV6-6	TRBJ1-1	NA	CASSSTGNTEAFF	TGTGCCAGCAGCTCAACAGGGAACACTGAAGCTTTCTTT
NA	TRBV11-3	TRBJ2-3	NA	CASSLGAGLSATQYF	TGTGCCAGCAGCTTAGGGGCAGGGCTTTCAGCTACGCAGTATTTT
few	TRBV6-6	TRBJ2-1	TRBD1	CASSTTGDNEQFF	TGTGCCAGCAGCACCACAGGGGACAATGAGCAGTTCTTC
once	TRBV28	TRBJ1-2	NA	CAGSAGGYGYTF	TGTGCCGGATCCGCGGGGGGATATGGCTACACCTTC
NA	TRBV2	TRBJ2-3	TRBD2	CASSARTSGGDTQYF	TGTGCCAGCAGTGCAAGGACTAGCGGGGGTGATACGCAGTATTTT
NA	TRBV7-2	TRBJ2-3	TRBD1	CASSSKGQGATDTQYF	TGTGCCAGCAGCTCGAAAGGACAGGGGGCAACAGATACGCAGTATTTT
NA	TRBV28	TRBJ1-1	NA	CASSPAGVALKNTEAFF	TGTGCCAGCAGCCCCGCCGGAGTCGCACTTAAGAACACTGAAGCTTTCTTT
NA	TRBV11-2	TRBJ2-7	NA	CASRADYEQYF	TGTGCCAGCAGGGCAGACTACGAGCAGTACTTC
few	TRBV28	TRBJ1-2	NA	CASSPPHRDGYTF	TGTGCCAGCAGTCCCCCCCACAGGGATGGCTACACCTTC
many	TRBV14	TRBJ2-1	TRBD2	CASSQGSGRRGGNLRNEQFF	TGTGCCAGCAGCCAAGGCTCCGGCCGGCGGGGGGGAAATCTAAGGAATGAGCAGTTCTTC
NA	TRBV11-1	TRBJ2-7	NA	CASSSGVGYYEQYF	TGTGCCAGCAGCTCAGGGGTCGGATACTACGAGCAGTACTTC
NA	TRBV27	TRBJ2-1	TRBD2	CASSPRGTSGGLSSYNEQFF	TGTGCCAGCAGTCCCAGGGGGACTAGCGGGGGCCTTAGCTCCTACAATGAGCAGTTCTTC
NA	TRBV5-1	TRBJ1-5	TRBD1	CASSLVSGGFQPQHF	TGCGCCAGCAGCTTGGTGTCAGGGGGCTTTCAGCCCCAGCATTTT
NA	TRBV5-5	TRBJ2-2	NA	CASSFSTVSTGELFF	TGTGCCAGCAGCTTCTCGACAGTAAGCACCGGGGAGCTGTTTTTT
once	TRBV6-6	TRBJ2-7	NA	CASSYGESHSYEQYF	TGTGCCAGCAGTTACGGAGAGTCCCACTCCTACGAGCAGTACTTC
NA	TRBV28	TRBJ2-7	TRBD2	CASSSGGLAGYEQYF	TGTGCCAGCAGTTCGGGTGGACTAGCGGGCTACGAGCAGTACTTC
NA	TRBV19	TRBJ1-6	TRBD1	CASRTGGNNSPLHF	TGTGCCAGTAGGACAGGGGGCAATAATTCACCCCTCCACTTT
NA	TRBV6-1	TRBJ1-2	NA	CASSEVGMGSYGYTF	TGTGCCAGCAGTGAAGTGGGCATGGGCTCCTATGGCTACACCTTC
NA	TRBV5-1	TRBJ2-2	TRBD2	CASSSSLAPFNTGELFF	TGCGCCAGCAGCTCCTCACTAGCGCCATTCAACACCGGGGAGCTGTTTTTT
NA	TRBV3-1/TRBV3-2	TRBJ1-1	NA	CASSPLIEAEAFF	TGTGCCAGCAGCCCGCTTATAGAGGCTGAAGCTTTCTTT